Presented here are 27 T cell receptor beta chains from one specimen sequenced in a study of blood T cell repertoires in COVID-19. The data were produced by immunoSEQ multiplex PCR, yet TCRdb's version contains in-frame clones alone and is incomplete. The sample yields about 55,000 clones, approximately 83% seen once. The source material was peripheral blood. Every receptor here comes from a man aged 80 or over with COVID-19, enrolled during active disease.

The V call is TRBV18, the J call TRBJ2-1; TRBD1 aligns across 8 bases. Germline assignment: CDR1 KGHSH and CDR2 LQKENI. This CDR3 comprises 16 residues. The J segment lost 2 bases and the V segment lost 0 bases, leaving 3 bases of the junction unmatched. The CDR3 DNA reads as TGTGCCAGCTCACCACCGGGCAGGGGGCCCTACAATGAGCAGTTCTTC. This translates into CASSPPGRGPYNEQFF.

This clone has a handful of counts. CDR3 nucleotide sequence: TGTGCCAGCAGTTTCGCCCCCCCGTTCAGGGTGAGGAATACGCAGTATTTT. This translates into CASSFAPPFRVRNTQYF. This sequence joins TRBV28 and TRBJ2-3; a possible D gene is TRBD1 (5 bases). The CDR3 spans 17 residues. Per germline, CDR1 MDHEN and CDR2 SYDVKM. V was cut by 3 bases and J by 7 bases, with 23 bases left in between.

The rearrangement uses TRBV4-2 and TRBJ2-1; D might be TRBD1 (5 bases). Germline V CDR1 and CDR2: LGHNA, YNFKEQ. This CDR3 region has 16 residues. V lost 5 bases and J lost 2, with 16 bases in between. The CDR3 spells CASSGGRGSAYNEQFF. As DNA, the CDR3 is TGTGCCAGCAGCGGCGGAAGGGGAAGCGCCTACAATGAGCAGTTCTTC.

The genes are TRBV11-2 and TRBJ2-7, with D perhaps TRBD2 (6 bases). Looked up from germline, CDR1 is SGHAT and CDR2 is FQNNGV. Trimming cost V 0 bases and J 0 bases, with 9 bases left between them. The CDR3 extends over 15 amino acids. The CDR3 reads CASSLDGGNSYEQYF. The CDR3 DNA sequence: TGTGCCAGCAGCTTAGATGGCGGGAACTCCTACGAGCAGTACTTC. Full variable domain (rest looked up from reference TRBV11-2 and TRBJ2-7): EAGVAQSPRYKIIEKRQSVAFWCNPISGHATLYWYQQILGQGPKLLIQFQNNGVVDDSQLPKDRFSAERLKGVDSTLKIQPAKLEDSAVYLCASSLDGGNSYEQYFGPGTRLTVT.

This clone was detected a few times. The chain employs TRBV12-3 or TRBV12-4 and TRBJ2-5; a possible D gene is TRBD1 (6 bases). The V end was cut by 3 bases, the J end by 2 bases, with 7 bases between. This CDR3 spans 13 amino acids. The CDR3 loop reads CASSLQGQETQYF. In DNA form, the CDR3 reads TGTGCCAGCAGTTTGCAGGGGCAAGAGACCCAGTACTTC.

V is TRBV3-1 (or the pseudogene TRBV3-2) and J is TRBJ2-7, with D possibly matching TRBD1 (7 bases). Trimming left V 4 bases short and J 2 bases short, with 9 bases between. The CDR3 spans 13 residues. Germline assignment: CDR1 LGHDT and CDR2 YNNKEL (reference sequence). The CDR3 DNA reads TGTGCCAGCAGCCTCAGGGGGGCCTACGAGCAGTACTTC. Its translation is CASSLRGAYEQYF.

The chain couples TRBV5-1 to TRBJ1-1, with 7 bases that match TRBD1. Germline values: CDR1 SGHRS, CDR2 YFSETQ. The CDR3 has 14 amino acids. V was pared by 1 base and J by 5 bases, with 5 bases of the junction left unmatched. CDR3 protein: CASSLNRGGTEAFF. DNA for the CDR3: TGCGCCAGCAGCTTGAACAGGGGAGGAACTGAAGCTTTCTTT.

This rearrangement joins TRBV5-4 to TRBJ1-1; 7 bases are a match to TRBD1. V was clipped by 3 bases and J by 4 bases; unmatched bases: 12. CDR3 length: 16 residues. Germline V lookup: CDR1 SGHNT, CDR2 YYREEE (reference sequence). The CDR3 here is CASSWGQGGGVTEAFF. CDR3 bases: TGTGCCAGCAGCTGGGGGCAAGGGGGCGGGGTCACTGAAGCTTTCTTT.

The CDR3 sequence is CASSPWDRGLANEKLFF. The CDR3 DNA reads TGTGCCAGCAGCCCCTGGGACAGGGGCTTGGCTAATGAAAAACTGTTTTTT. V usage is TRBV3-1 (or the pseudogene TRBV3-2) and J usage is TRBJ1-4; 10 nucleotides align to TRBD1. The CDR3 consists of 17 residues. Germline V gene sequence: CDR1 LGHDT, CDR2 YNNKEL (reference sequence). Trimming took 4 bases from V and 3 from J; bases not matched to a gene: 8.

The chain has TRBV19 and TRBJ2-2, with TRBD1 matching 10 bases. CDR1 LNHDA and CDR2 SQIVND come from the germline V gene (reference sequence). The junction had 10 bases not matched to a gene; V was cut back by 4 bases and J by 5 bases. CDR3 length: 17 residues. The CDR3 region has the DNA TGTGCCAGTAGTACCCATCGACAGGGGGCGGGGACCGGGGAGCTGTTTTTT. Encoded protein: CASSTHRQGAGTGELFF.

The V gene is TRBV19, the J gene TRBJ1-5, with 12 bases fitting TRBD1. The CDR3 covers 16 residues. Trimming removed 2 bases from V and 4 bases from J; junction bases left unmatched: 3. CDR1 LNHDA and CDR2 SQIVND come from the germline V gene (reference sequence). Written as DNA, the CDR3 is TGTGCCAGTAGTATACGGGACAGGGGGCAAAATCAGCCCCAGCATTTT. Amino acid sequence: CASSIRDRGQNQPQHF.

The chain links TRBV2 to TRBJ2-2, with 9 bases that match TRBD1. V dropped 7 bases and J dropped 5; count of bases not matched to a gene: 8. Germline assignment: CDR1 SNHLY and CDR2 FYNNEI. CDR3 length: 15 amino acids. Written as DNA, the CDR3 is TGTGCCAGCACACCGGACAGGGGCTGGACCGGGGAGCTGTTTTTT. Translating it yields CASTPDRGWTGELFF.

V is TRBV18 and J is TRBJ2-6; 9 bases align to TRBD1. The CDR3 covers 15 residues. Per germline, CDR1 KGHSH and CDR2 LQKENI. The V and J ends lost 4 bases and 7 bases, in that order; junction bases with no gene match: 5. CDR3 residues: CASSLGQGGANVLTF. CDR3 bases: TGTGCCAGCTCACTGGGACAGGGCGGAGCCAACGTCCTGACTTTC.

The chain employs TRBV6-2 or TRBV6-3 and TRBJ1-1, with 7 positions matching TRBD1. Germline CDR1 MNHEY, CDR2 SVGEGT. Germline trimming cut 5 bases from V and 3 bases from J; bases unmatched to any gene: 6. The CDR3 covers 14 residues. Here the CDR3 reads CASSRTGLYTEAFF. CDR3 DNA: TGTGCCAGCAGTAGGACAGGACTTTACACTGAAGCTTTCTTT.

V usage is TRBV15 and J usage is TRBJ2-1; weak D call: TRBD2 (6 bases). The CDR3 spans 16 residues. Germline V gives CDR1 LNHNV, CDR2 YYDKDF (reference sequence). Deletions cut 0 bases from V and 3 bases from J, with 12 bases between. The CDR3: CATSRDEVAVYNEQFF. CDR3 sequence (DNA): TGTGCCACCAGCAGAGATGAAGTAGCGGTCTACAATGAGCAGTTCTTC.

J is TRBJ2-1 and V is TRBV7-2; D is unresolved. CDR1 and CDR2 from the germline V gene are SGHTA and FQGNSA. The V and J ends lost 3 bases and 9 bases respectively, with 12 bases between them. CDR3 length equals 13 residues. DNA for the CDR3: TGTGCCAGCAGCTTGACCAACCCGGGTGAGCAGTTCTTC. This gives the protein CASSLTNPGEQFF.

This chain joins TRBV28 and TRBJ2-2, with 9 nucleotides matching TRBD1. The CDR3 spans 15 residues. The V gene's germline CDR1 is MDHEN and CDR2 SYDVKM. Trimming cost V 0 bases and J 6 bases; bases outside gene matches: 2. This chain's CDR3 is CASSLWTGGSGELFF. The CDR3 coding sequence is TGTGCCAGCAGTTTATGGACAGGGGGATCCGGGGAGCTGTTTTTT.

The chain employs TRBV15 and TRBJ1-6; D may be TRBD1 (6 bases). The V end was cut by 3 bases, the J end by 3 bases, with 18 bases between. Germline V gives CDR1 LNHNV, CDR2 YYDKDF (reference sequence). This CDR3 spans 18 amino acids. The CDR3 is CATSRAYGGAYYNSPLHF. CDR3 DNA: TGTGCCACCAGCAGGGCCTATGGGGGGGCCTACTATAATTCACCCCTCCACTTT.

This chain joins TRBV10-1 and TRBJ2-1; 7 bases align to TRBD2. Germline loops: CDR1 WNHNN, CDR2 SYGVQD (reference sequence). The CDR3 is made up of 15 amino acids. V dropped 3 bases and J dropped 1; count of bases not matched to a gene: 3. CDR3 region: CASSERGSSYNEQFF. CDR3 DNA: TGCGCCAGCAGTGAACGCGGGAGTTCCTACAATGAGCAGTTCTTC.

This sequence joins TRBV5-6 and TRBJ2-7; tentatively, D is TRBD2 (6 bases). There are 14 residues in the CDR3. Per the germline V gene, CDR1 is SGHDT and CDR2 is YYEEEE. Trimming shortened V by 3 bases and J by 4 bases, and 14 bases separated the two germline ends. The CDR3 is CASSWGQGGYEQYF. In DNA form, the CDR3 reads TGTGCCAGCAGCTGGGGCCAAGGAGGGTACGAGCAGTACTTC.

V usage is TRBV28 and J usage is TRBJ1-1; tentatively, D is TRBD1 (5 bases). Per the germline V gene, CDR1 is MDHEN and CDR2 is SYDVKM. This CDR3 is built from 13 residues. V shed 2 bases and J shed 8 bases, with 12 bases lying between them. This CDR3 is CASSLGLGAEAFF. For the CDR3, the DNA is TGTGCCAGCAGTTTAGGGTTAGGGGCCGAAGCTTTCTTT. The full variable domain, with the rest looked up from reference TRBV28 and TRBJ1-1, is DVKVTQSSRYLVKRTGEKVFLECVQDMDHENMFWYRQDPGLGLRLIYFSYDVKMKEKGDIPEGYSVSREKKERFSLILESASTNQTSMYLCASSLGLGAEAFFGQGTRLTVV.

CDR3 bases: TGTGCCAGCAGCAACCGACAGGGGAACTCCAACACTGAAGCTTTCTTT. Translating gives CASSNRQGNSNTEAFF. The V gene is TRBV11-3, the J gene TRBJ1-1, with TRBD1 identical over 8 bases. This CDR3 comprises 16 residues. Germline assignment: CDR1 SGHNT and CDR2 YENEEA. V gave up 5 bases and J gave up 2 bases; unmatched junction bases: 10.

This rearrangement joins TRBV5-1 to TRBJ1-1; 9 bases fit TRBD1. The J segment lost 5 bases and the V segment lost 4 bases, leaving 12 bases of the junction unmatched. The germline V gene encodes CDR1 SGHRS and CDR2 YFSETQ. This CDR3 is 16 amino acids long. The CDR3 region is CASSPKQGAIGTEAFF. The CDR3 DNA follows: TGCGCCAGCAGCCCCAAACAGGGGGCGATCGGTACTGAAGCTTTCTTT.

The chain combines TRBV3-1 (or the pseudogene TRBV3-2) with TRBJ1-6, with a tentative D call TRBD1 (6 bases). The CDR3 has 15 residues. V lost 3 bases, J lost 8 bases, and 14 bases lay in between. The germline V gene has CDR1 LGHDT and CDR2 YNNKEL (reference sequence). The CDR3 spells CASSQRAGADSPLHF. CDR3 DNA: TGTGCCAGCAGCCAGAGGGCAGGGGCTGATTCACCCCTCCACTTT.

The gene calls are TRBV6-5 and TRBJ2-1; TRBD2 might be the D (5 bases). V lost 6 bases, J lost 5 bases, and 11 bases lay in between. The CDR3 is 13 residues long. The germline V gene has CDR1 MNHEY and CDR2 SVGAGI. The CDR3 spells CASSLVEDNEQFF. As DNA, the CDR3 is TGTGCCAGCAGCCTAGTGGAGGACAATGAGCAGTTCTTC.

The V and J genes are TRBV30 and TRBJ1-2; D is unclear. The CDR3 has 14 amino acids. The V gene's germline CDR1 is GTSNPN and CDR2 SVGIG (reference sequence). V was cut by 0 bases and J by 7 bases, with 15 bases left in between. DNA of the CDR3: TGTGCCTGGAGTGTACGATCTGCGACTGGTGGCTACACCTTC. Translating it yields CAWSVRSATGGYTF.

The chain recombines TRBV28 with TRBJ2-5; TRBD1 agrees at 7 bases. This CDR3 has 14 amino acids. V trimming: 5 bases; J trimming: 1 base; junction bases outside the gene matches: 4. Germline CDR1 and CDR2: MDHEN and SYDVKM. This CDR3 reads CASSRTGLQETQYF. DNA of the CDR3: TGTGCCAGCAGTAGGACAGGACTCCAAGAGACCCAGTACTTC.